These 22 T cell receptor beta chains were sequenced from one sample in a study of shared clonotypes between healthy human individuals. CD45RO-negative cells were positively selected for CCR7, leaving out terminally differentiated effector memory CD45RA+ cells. The data were produced by immunoSEQ multiplex PCR, yet TCRdb's version contains in-frame clones alone and is incomplete. The sample contains nearly 2 million clones, about 94% of which appear only once. Sequenced material: naive CD8+ T cells sorted from blood. All receptors derive from a man aged 18-30 years in good health.

Notes on this clone: The sample contains more than one DNA sequence encoding this CDR3. The chain is built from TRBV6-5 and TRBJ2-1; D remains unclear. Trimming pared 5 bases from V and 6 bases from J, leaving 11 bases between. The CDR3 extends over 13 amino acids. Germline CDR1 is MNHEY and CDR2 is SVGAGI. CDR3 coding DNA: TGTGCCAGCAGTCCCCTCGGCAGCAATGAGCAGTTCTTC. Its protein product is CASSPLGSNEQFF.

The chain joins TRBV6-6 to TRBJ1-4, with no clear D. The germline V and J ends were trimmed by 5 bases and 4 bases, with 8 bases remaining between them. The germline gives CDR1 MNHNY, CDR2 SVGAGI (reference sequence). The CDR3 is 13 amino acids. CDR3 sequence reads: CASSPQINEKLFF. DNA for the CDR3: TGTGCCAGCAGTCCCCAGATTAATGAAAAACTGTTTTTT.

The V call is TRBV9, the J call TRBJ1-1; 10 nucleotides agree with TRBD1. This CDR3 spans 14 amino acids. Per germline, CDR1 SGDLS and CDR2 YYNGEE. The V and J ends lost 4 bases and 5 bases, in that order; junction bases with no gene match: 5. The CDR3 protein is CASSTGTGETEAFF. The CDR3 bases are TGTGCCAGCAGCACCGGGACAGGGGAGACTGAAGCTTTCTTT.

The gene calls are TRBV7-9 and TRBJ2-7; tentative D call: TRBD2 (5 bases). The CDR3 spans 15 residues. V shed 4 bases and J shed 4 bases, with 17 bases lying between them. Germline CDR1 is SEHNR and CDR2 is FQNEAQ (reference sequence). The CDR3, as DNA: TGTGCCAGCAGCTCCTTGATGGAGGCGGAATACGAGCAGTACTTC. Translating it yields CASSSLMEAEYEQYF.

V is TRBV11-2 and J is TRBJ2-6; TRBD2 might be the D (5 bases). Trimming took off 5 bases at V and 0 bases at J, with 11 bases between the two ends. This CDR3 has 16 amino acids. Looked up from germline, CDR1 is SGHAT and CDR2 is FQNNGV. This chain's CDR3 is CASSPGLPSGANVLTF. CDR3 sequence (DNA): TGTGCCAGCAGCCCAGGACTGCCCTCTGGGGCCAACGTCCTGACTTTC.

This clone occurred once. The rearrangement links TRBV6-1 to TRBJ2-2, with no clear D. The CDR3 loop spans 15 amino acids. Trimming removed 5 bases at V and 3 bases at J, with 13 bases between. The germline V gene has CDR1 MNHNS and CDR2 SASEGT. CDR3 loop: CASSPLLWHTGELFF. CDR3 DNA: TGTGCCAGCAGTCCCCTCTTATGGCACACCGGGGAGCTGTTTTTT.

The chain carries TRBV7-2 and TRBJ2-5; 13 bases line up with TRBD2. With 5 bases clipped from V and 4 bases from J, the junction kept 7 bases outside the gene matches. The CDR3 covers 16 residues. Germline V gives CDR1 SGHTA, CDR2 FQGNSA. This CDR3 reads CASSQGLAGAGETQYF. In nucleotides, the CDR3 is TGTGCCAGCAGCCAAGGACTAGCGGGAGCGGGAGAGACCCAGTACTTC. Based on the CDR3 plus reference TRBV7-2 and TRBJ2-5, the full variable domain is GAGVSQSPSNKVTEKGKDVELRCDPISGHTALYWYRQSLGQGLEFLIYFQGNSAPDKSGLPSDRFSAERTGGSVSTLTIQRTQQEDSAVYLCASSQGLAGAGETQYFGPGTRLLVL.

This chain connects TRBV6-5 to TRBJ2-2; D remains unclear. V lost 8 bases to trimming and J lost 3 bases, with 7 bases between them. The CDR3 covers 12 residues. Germline CDR1 is MNHEY and CDR2 is SVGAGI. The CDR3 region is CASRSDTGELFF. Here the CDR3 DNA reads TGTGCCAGCCGTAGTGACACCGGGGAGCTGTTTTTT.

The chain carries TRBV7-9 and TRBJ1-3; unclear D gene. This CDR3 is built from 15 residues. The V end lost 5 bases, the J end lost 0 bases, and 11 bases lay between the germline ends. CDR1 and CDR2 (germline): SEHNR, FQNEAQ (reference sequence). The CDR3 here is CASSRPGFSGNTIYF. In nucleotides, the CDR3 is TGTGCCAGCAGCCGACCGGGCTTCTCTGGAAACACCATATATTTT.

The J gene is TRBJ1-1, the V gene TRBV13; 10 positions agree with TRBD1. Germline assignment: CDR1 PRHDT and CDR2 FYEKMQ (reference sequence). V was pared by 5 bases and J by 6 bases, with 9 bases of the junction left unmatched. The CDR3 totals 15 residues. CDR3 sequence: CASSPDRGQIPEAFF. CDR3 nucleotide sequence: TGTGCCAGCAGCCCCGACAGGGGGCAGATCCCTGAAGCTTTCTTT. Looking up the rest from reference TRBV13 and TRBJ1-1 gives the full variable domain: AAGVIQSPRHLIKEKRETATLKCYPIPRHDTVYWYQQGPGQDPQFLISFYEKMQSDKGSIPDRFSAQQFSDYHSELNMSSLELGDSALYFCASSPDRGQIPEAFFGQGTRLTVV.

The chain recombines TRBV27 with TRBJ2-3, with a weak D call TRBD1 (6 bases). V lost 2 bases, J lost 4 bases, and 13 bases lay in between. The CDR3 extends over 15 amino acids. Germline values: CDR1 MNHEY, CDR2 SMNVEV (reference sequence). CDR3 amino acids: CASSLKNPGADTQYF. CDR3 bases: TGTGCCAGCAGTTTAAAAAACCCAGGGGCAGATACGCAGTATTTT.

V usage is TRBV27 and J usage is TRBJ1-1; 7 nucleotides line up with TRBD1. The trim removed 3 bases at V and 2 bases at J, leaving 6 bases unmatched. Germline V gives CDR1 MNHEY, CDR2 SMNVEV (reference sequence). The CDR3 contains 15 residues. The CDR3 nucleotides read TGTGCCAGCAGTTTGACAGGGCTTGGAAACACTGAAGCTTTCTTT. Translated: CASSLTGLGNTEAFF.

This clone was seen only once. The rearrangement links TRBV27 to TRBJ2-7; no firm D call. V dropped 0 bases and J dropped 0 bases, with 9 bases sitting between them. Germline assignment: CDR1 MNHEY and CDR2 SMNVEV (reference sequence). CDR3 size: 15 residues. The CDR3: CASSLSTEFSYEQYF. For the CDR3, the DNA is TGTGCCAGCAGTTTATCGACGGAGTTCTCCTACGAGCAGTACTTC.

This chain connects TRBV7-9 to TRBJ2-7; no firm D call. The CDR3 length is 15 residues. Germline CDR1 SEHNR, CDR2 FQNEAQ (reference sequence). Trimming stripped 1 base from V and 3 bases from J, with 13 bases between. CDR3 amino acids: CASSLGTDGFYEQYF. The CDR3, as DNA: TGTGCCAGCAGCTTAGGGACGGATGGATTCTACGAGCAGTACTTC.

The CDR3 loop is CASAAGGPVPQYF. The CDR3 DNA sequence: TGCGCCAGCGCCGCGGGGGGGCCCGTCCCGCAGTATTTT. V and J are TRBV10-1 and TRBJ2-3; 9 nucleotides match TRBD2. This CDR3 has 13 residues. Unmatched junction bases numbered 10, after V lost 8 bases and J lost 10 bases. CDR1 is WNHNN, CDR2 SYGVQD, per germline (reference sequence).

The chain couples TRBV10-3 to TRBJ1-3, with TRBD1 matching over 9 bases. V dropped 0 bases and J dropped 8; count of bases not matched to a gene: 5. Germline-derived CDR1 and CDR2 are ENHRY and SYGVKD. CDR3 length: 15 residues. As DNA, the CDR3 is TGTGCCATCAGTGAGTCGACAGGGGGTCTTTACACCATATATTTT. This gives the protein CAISESTGGLYTIYF.

A single count supports this clone. This sequence joins TRBV9 and TRBJ1-6, with D tentatively TRBD1 (6 bases). Germline V CDR1 and CDR2: SGDLS, YYNGEE. The CDR3 runs 17 residues. The V gene lost 3 bases and the J gene lost 0 bases, with 13 bases spanning the gap. The chain's CDR3 is CASSEGDHLSYNSPLHF. The CDR3 coding sequence is TGTGCCAGCAGCGAGGGGGACCACCTCTCCTATAATTCACCCCTCCACTTT.

This clone was observed a single time. The chain recombines TRBV15 with TRBJ2-7; the D gene is possibly TRBD1 (7 bases). CDR3 length: 15 residues. Germline V lookup: CDR1 LNHNV, CDR2 YYDKDF (reference sequence). The V gene lost 3 bases and the J gene lost 4 bases, with 16 bases spanning the gap. CDR3 DNA: TGTGCCACCAGCAGGGTCCCAGGGGGGCTTTACGAGCAGTACTTC. Amino acid sequence: CATSRVPGGLYEQYF.

V and J are TRBV5-6 and TRBJ1-2, with D perhaps matching TRBD1 (5 bases). The CDR3 consists of 13 residues. The V and J ends lost 0 bases and 7 bases respectively, with 10 bases between them. Germline values: CDR1 SGHDT, CDR2 YYEEEE. The CDR3 DNA reads as TGTGCCAGCAGCTTGGGGCAGGGAGCTGGCTACACCTTC. Translating it yields CASSLGQGAGYTF.

The J gene is TRBJ2-2, the V gene TRBV13; D uncertain. Germline CDR1 reads PRHDT; CDR2 reads FYEKMQ (reference sequence). The CDR3 spans 15 residues. Trimming took off 5 bases at V and 0 bases at J, with 10 bases between the two ends. CDR3 bases: TGTGCCAGCAGCCGCCCCGGGTCGAACACCGGGGAGCTGTTTTTT. It is translated as CASSRPGSNTGELFF.

As DNA, the CDR3 is TGTGCCAGCAGCGTAGGGTCTAGCGGAGTGTACGAGCAGTACTTC. Its protein is CASSVGSSGVYEQYF. The chain recombines TRBV9 with TRBJ2-7; 7 positions agree with TRBD2. The V gene's germline CDR1 is SGDLS and CDR2 YYNGEE. The CDR3 extends over 15 amino acids. V dropped 0 bases and J dropped 4; count of bases not matched to a gene: 7.

The chain has TRBV5-4 and TRBJ2-5, with D unresolved. V was pared by 1 base and J by 2 bases, with 15 bases between. This CDR3 contains 16 residues. Germline CDR1 is SGHNT and CDR2 is YYREEE (reference sequence). CDR3 bases: TGTGCCAGCAGCTTGTTATCAACGGGCCGACAAGAGACCCAGTACTTC. Its protein is CASSLLSTGRQETQYF.